Below are 27 T cell receptor beta chains sequenced from a single sample in a study of T cell repertoires in cytomegalovirus infection. One entry per CDR3 protein results from TCRdb running MiXCR on the reads. This table has some 220,000 distinct CDR3 sequences, under 8.5% appearing once. Sample: PBMCs. The receptors derive from a human donor in good health (CMV status not recorded). Some clones in this sample may be carry-over from other donors' samples.

At least ten counts were recorded for this clonotype. The chain has TRBV29-1 and TRBJ1-1; TRBD1 matches at 7 bases. V gave up 7 bases and J gave up 4 bases; unmatched junction bases: 9. Germline lookup yields CDR1 SQVTM and CDR2 ANQGSEA. The CDR3 loop spans 13 amino acids. In DNA, the CDR3 is TGCAGCGCGCTAGACAGGGTATTCACTGAAGCTTTCTTT. Translating gives CSALDRVFTEAFF.

This clonotype has a count of ten or more. This chain joins TRBV7-9 and TRBJ2-3; D is perhaps TRBD2 (6 bases). V gave up 8 bases and J gave up 0 bases, with 18 bases separating them. This CDR3 has 16 amino acids. Germline V gene data show CDR1 as SEHNR and CDR2 as FQNEAQ (reference sequence). Written as DNA, the CDR3 is TGTGCCAGCGATAGAGGGGACTGGATTAGCACAGATACGCAGTATTTT. This codes for CASDRGDWISTDTQYF. Full variable domain (outside the CDR3, taken from reference TRBV7-9 and TRBJ2-3): DTGVSQNPRHKITKRGQNVTFRCDPISEHNRLYWYRQTLGQGPEFLTYFQNEAQLEKSRLLSDRFSAERPKGSFSTLEIQRTEQGDSAMYLCASDRGDWISTDTQYFGPGTRLTVL.

The table lists this clonotype with many counts. The gene calls are TRBV6-6 and TRBJ2-7; TRBD1 aligns across 7 bases. This CDR3 has 17 residues. With V trimmed by 3 bases and J by 1 base, 12 bases remained unmatched. Germline CDR1 and CDR2: MNHNY and SVGAGI (reference sequence). CDR3 in amino acids: CASSYSQQQGRSYEQYF. CDR3 coding DNA: TGTGCCAGCAGTTATTCCCAACAACAGGGGAGATCCTACGAGCAGTACTTC.

In its sample, this clonotype was seen many times. V and J are TRBV7-2 and TRBJ2-3, with 7 bases lining up with TRBD2. Germline V lookup: CDR1 SGHTA, CDR2 FQGNSA. The CDR3 is 14 residues long. Germline trimming cut 5 bases from V and 2 bases from J; bases unmatched to any gene: 4. CDR3 coding DNA: TGTGCCAGCAGCCCCGGGGGGTACACAGATACGCAGTATTTT. Translated, it gives CASSPGGYTDTQYF.

This clonotype was detected many times. V is TRBV6-2 or TRBV6-3 and J is TRBJ2-2; 8 positions match TRBD1. The CDR3 covers 12 residues. With V trimmed by 7 bases and J by 11 bases, 6 bases remained unmatched. CDR1 is MNHEY and CDR2 is SVGEGT in the germline V gene. In DNA, the CDR3 is TGTGCCAGCAACCCCGGGACAGGAGAGCTGTTTTTT. Its translation: CASNPGTGELFF.

This clonotype was counted ten times or more. An end of the junction differs from the germline gene, which may be a read error. This rearrangement joins TRBV12-5 to TRBJ2-4; 7 nucleotides agree with TRBD1. CDR1 LGHNT and CDR2 FRNRAP come from the germline V gene. The CDR3 totals 11 residues. CDR3 nucleotide sequence: TGTGCTAGTGGCGCAATGGGACAGTTGGACTTC. It is translated as CASGAMGQLDF.

Note on this clonotype: No DNA is shown, since the ends of the CDR3 on it are uncertain; the CDR3 is the one TCRdb lists. The chain uses TRBV7-5 and TRBJ1-5; TRBD1 is the table's D call and was not checked against the DNA. TRBV7-5 is a known pseudogene. The CDR3 contains 22 residues when both ends are counted. The CDR3 sequence: CISVPEATRTVKDGKGNQPQHF.

The chain couples TRBV10-3 to TRBJ1-1; D is possibly TRBD1 (5 bases). CDR3 size: 14 residues. Trimming removed 0 bases from V and 1 base from J, with 6 bases in between. Germline V CDR1 and CDR2: ENHRY, SYGVKD. The chain's CDR3 is CAISESGGNTEAFF. Here the CDR3 DNA reads TGTGCCATCAGTGAGTCGGGGGGGAACACTGAAGCTTTCTTT.

This clonotype was counted many times. The chain has TRBV7-6 and TRBJ1-4, with no clear D. This CDR3 is 16 amino acids long. Germline lookup yields CDR1 SGHVS and CDR2 FNYEAQ. Trimming took off 1 base at V and 0 bases at J, with 9 bases between the two ends. The DNA for the CDR3 is TGTGCCAGCAGCTTAGAACGAGTAGCAACTAATGAAAAACTGTTTTTT. This translates into CASSLERVATNEKLFF.

This clonotype has more than one count but fewer than ten. The chain employs TRBV2 and TRBJ2-7, with TRBD1 identical over 9 bases. J gave up 5 bases and V 6 bases, and 11 bases lay outside the gene matches. Germline loops: CDR1 SNHLY, CDR2 FYNNEI. The CDR3 runs to 15 residues. In DNA, the CDR3 is TGTGCCAGCAGAAACCGGGACAGGGAATCCCACGAGCAGTACTTC. Its protein is CASRNRDRESHEQYF. The full variable domain, its missing parts supplied by reference TRBV2 and TRBJ2-7, is EPEVTQTPSHQVTQMGQEVILRCVPISNHLYFYWYRQILGQKVEFLVSFYNNEISEKSEIFDDQFSVERPDGSNFTLKIRSTKLEDSAMYFCASRNRDRESHEQYFGPGTRLTVT.

This clonotype was picked up many times. V usage is TRBV10-3 and J usage is TRBJ2-3; unclear D gene. Trimming took off 2 bases at V and 5 bases at J, with 14 bases between the two ends. CDR3 size: 15 residues. Germline V gene data show CDR1 as ENHRY and CDR2 as SYGVKD. The chain's CDR3 is CAISEGNGSEDTQYF. For the CDR3, the DNA is TGTGCCATCAGTGAGGGGAACGGAAGTGAAGATACGCAGTATTTT.

A few counts support this clonotype. CDR3 sequence (DNA): TGCGCCAGCAGCCAGACGAGTTCGATGGGGGCCAACGTCCTGACTTTC. Translation gives CASSQTSSMGANVLTF. The chain combines TRBV4-3 with TRBJ2-6; D is unclear. The ends were cut back, 3 bases at V and 4 bases at J, with 13 bases in the middle. The CDR3 runs 16 residues. Germline CDR1 LGHNA, CDR2 YSLEER.

There are many counts of this clonotype. The V and J genes are TRBV4-3 and TRBJ2-7, with D possibly being TRBD1 or TRBD2 (5 bases each). Trimming cost V 2 bases and J 1 base, with 15 bases left between them. The CDR3 is 16 residues long. Per germline, CDR1 LGHNA and CDR2 YSLEER. CDR3 protein: CASSQTRGRLSYEQYF. The CDR3 DNA sequence: TGCGCCAGCAGCCAAACGAGGGGAAGGTTGTCCTACGAGCAGTACTTC.

This clonotype was seen repeatedly, ten times or more. The chain joins TRBV20-1 to TRBJ1-6; weak D call: TRBD1 (6 bases). The length of the CDR3 is 14 residues. Germline loops: CDR1 DFQATT, CDR2 SNEGSKA (reference sequence). The V end lost 5 bases, the J end lost 9 bases, and 17 bases lay between the germline ends. DNA for the CDR3: TGCAGTGCTGGGGTGGGCAGGGGTACTTCACCCCTCCACTTT. Protein: CSAGVGRGTSPLHF.

Ten or more counts support this clonotype. This chain links TRBV28 with TRBJ2-3; 8 bases agree with TRBD1. The germline V gene has CDR1 MDHEN and CDR2 SYDVKM. CDR3 length: 16 residues. The V and J ends lost 4 bases and 1 base, in that order; junction bases with no gene match: 7. DNA for the CDR3: TGTGCCAGCAGTTCCGGACAGGGCCGGGGCACAGATACGCAGTATTTT. Translation: CASSSGQGRGTDTQYF.

This clonotype was found many times. This chain links TRBV6-6 with TRBJ2-5; D is perhaps TRBD2 (7 bases). Germline V gene sequence: CDR1 MNHNY, CDR2 SVGAGI (reference sequence). Trimming took off 7 bases at V and 4 bases at J, with 13 bases between the two ends. This CDR3 region has 13 residues. DNA for the CDR3: TGTGCCAGCATTCCGGGGGGCGTAGAGACCCAGTACTTC. Amino acids: CASIPGGVETQYF.

There are a few counts of this clonotype. The gene calls are TRBV6-5 and TRBJ1-1, with 10 bases aligning to TRBD1. V shed 4 bases, J shed 9 bases, and the junction held 14 bases outside the gene matches. Germline V lookup: CDR1 MNHEY, CDR2 SVGAGI. CDR3 size: 16 residues. The CDR3 sequence: CASSSAGTGEIEKAFF. The CDR3 nucleotides read TGTGCCAGCAGTTCAGCCGGGACAGGGGAGATCGAGAAAGCTTTCTTT.

The sample holds many counts of this clonotype. This sequence joins TRBV29-1 and TRBJ2-6; D ambiguous. Trimming pared 1 base from V and 2 bases from J, leaving 6 bases between. Germline V gene data show CDR1 as SQVTM and CDR2 as ANQGSEA. This CDR3 has 14 amino acids. CDR3 region: CSVEVTTGANVLTF. CDR3 DNA: TGCAGCGTTGAAGTAACCACTGGGGCCAACGTCCTGACTTTC. Combining the CDR3 with reference TRBV29-1 and TRBJ2-6 gives the whole variable domain SAVISQKPSRDICQRGTSLTIQCQVDSQVTMMFWYRQQPGQSLTLIATANQGSEATYESGFVIDKFPISRPNLTFSTLTVSNMSPEDSSIYLCSVEVTTGANVLTFGAGSRLTVL.

At least ten counts were recorded for this clonotype. The V gene is TRBV6-2 or TRBV6-3, the J gene TRBJ1-1; D might be TRBD1 (6 bases). This CDR3 has 13 residues. V dropped 2 bases and J dropped 11 bases, with 15 bases sitting between them. Germline CDR1 and CDR2: MNHEY and SVGEGT. The CDR3 spells CASSYLQGRDAFF. The CDR3 DNA sequence: TGTGCCAGCAGTTACCTCCAGGGGCGCGACGCTTTCTTT.

This clonotype was seen repeatedly, ten times or more. This chain connects TRBV7-2 to TRBJ1-2; possible D gene TRBD1, 5 bases. The CDR3 has 15 residues. V lost 5 bases and J 4 bases, leaving 17 bases between the germline ends. CDR1 and CDR2 from the germline V gene are SGHTA and FQGNSA. The CDR3 reads CASSPGANGGYGYTF. CDR3 nucleotide sequence: TGTGCCAGCAGCCCTGGGGCTAACGGCGGCTATGGCTACACCTTC.

This clonotype was detected only a few times. V usage is TRBV29-1 and J usage is TRBJ1-1; the D gene is possibly TRBD1 (6 bases). Deletions cut 4 bases from V and 3 bases from J, with 9 bases between. Germline V gene sequence: CDR1 SQVTM, CDR2 ANQGSEA. The CDR3 is 12 amino acids. In nucleotides, the CDR3 is TGCAGCGTTGGAGGACAGTACACTGAAGCTTTCTTT. This sequence encodes CSVGGQYTEAFF.

This clonotype occurred many times. The chain's CDR3 is CSVGDRGLNQPQHF. Written as DNA, the CDR3 is TGCAGCGTTGGGGACAGGGGTCTAAATCAGCCCCAGCATTTT. This sequence joins TRBV29-1 and TRBJ1-5; TRBD1 matches 10 bases. This CDR3 contains 14 residues. The V gene end was trimmed by 4 bases and the J gene end by 4 bases; junction bases not matched to a gene: 4. Germline V gene data show CDR1 as SQVTM and CDR2 as ANQGSEA.

The rearrangement joins TRBV24-1 to TRBJ2-7; possibly TRBD1 for D (6 bases). V lost 4 bases, J lost 7 bases, and 13 bases lay in between. The CDR3 loop spans 13 amino acids. CDR1 is KGHDR, CDR2 SFDVKD, per germline. DNA for the CDR3: TGTGCCACCAGTGACCCTACAGGGATTGAGCAGTACTTC. Translating gives CATSDPTGIEQYF.

DNA of the CDR3: TGTGCCAGCAGCTTAGGAGCAGAACCCCTGAATCGGTTCTTC. This codes for CASSLGAEPLNRFF. The chain links TRBV7-9 to TRBJ2-1; D is undetermined. The CDR3 is made up of 14 amino acids. Trimming cost V 1 base and J 15 bases, with 19 bases left between them. Germline V lookup: CDR1 SEHNR, CDR2 FQNEAQ (reference sequence).

This clonotype showed up many times. The DNA of the CDR3 is TGTGCCAGCAGCGAGGGACTAGCGGTAGAGACCCAGTACTTC. Amino acids: CASSEGLAVETQYF. This chain uses TRBV2 with TRBJ2-5; 11 bases are shared with TRBD2. The CDR3 extends over 14 amino acids. With V trimmed by 6 bases and J by 4 bases, 4 bases remained unmatched. Looked up from germline, CDR1 is SNHLY and CDR2 is FYNNEI.

The table lists this clonotype with many counts. This rearrangement joins TRBV20-1 to TRBJ2-1, with D perhaps TRBD1 or TRBD2 (5 bases each). V lost 1 base, J lost 0 bases, and 10 bases lay in between. The CDR3 is 15 residues long. The germline CDR1 and CDR2 sequences are DFQATT and SNEGSKA (reference sequence). CDR3 region: CSARGDARSYNEQFF. CDR3 bases: TGCAGTGCTAGAGGGGACGCGCGCTCCTACAATGAGCAGTTCTTC.

This clonotype appeared many times. CDR3 amino acids: CASSPSSGAGNQPQHF. CDR3 coding DNA: TGTGCCAGCAGCCCCTCAAGTGGGGCGGGCAATCAGCCCCAGCATTTT. The chain is built from TRBV7-2 and TRBJ1-5, with a weak D call TRBD1 (5 bases). The CDR3 has 16 residues. Germline values: CDR1 SGHTA, CDR2 FQGNSA. The V and J ends lost 5 bases and 2 bases respectively, with 16 bases between them.